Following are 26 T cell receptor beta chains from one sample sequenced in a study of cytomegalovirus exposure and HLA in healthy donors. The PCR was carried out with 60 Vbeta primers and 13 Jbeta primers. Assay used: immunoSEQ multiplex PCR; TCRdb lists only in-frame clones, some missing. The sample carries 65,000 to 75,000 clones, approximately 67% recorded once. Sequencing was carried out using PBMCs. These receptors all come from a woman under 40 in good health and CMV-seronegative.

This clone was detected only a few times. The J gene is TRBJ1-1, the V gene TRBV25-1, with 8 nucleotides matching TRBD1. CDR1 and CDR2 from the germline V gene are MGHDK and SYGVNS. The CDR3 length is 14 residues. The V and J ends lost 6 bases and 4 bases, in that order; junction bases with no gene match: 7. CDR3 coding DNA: TGTGCCAGCAGCCCAGGGGGCCGGGGCACTGAAGCTTTCTTT. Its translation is CASSPGGRGTEAFF. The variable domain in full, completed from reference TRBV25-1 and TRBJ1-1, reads EADIYQTPRYLVIGTGKKITLECSQTMGHDKMYWYQQDPGMELHLIHYSYGVNSTEKGDLSSESTVSRIRTEHFPLTLESARPSHTSQYLCASSPGGRGTEAFFGQGTRLTVV.

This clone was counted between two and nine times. In nucleotides, the CDR3 is TGTGCCAGCAGCTACCGGGACAGGGGGCGTGGAAACACCATATATTTT. This encodes CASSYRDRGRGNTIYF. The V gene is TRBV5-6, the J gene TRBJ1-3, with 12 nucleotides matching TRBD1. Trimming cost V 3 bases and J 3 bases; bases outside gene matches: 4. Germline V gives CDR1 SGHDT, CDR2 YYEEEE. The CDR3 is 16 amino acids.

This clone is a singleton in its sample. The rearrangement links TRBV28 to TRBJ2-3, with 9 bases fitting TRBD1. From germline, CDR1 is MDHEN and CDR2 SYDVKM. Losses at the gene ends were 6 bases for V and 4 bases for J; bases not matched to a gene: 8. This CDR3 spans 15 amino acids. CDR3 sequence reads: CASSSNRGLSDTQYF. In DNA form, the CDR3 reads TGTGCCAGCAGCTCTAACAGGGGGCTATCAGATACGCAGTATTTT.

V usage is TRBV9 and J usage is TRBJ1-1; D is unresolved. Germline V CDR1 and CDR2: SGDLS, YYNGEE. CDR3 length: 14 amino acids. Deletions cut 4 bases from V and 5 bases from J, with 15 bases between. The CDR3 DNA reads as TGTGCCAGCAGCCAAGGAGGAGGTTGGACTGAAGCTTTCTTT. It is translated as CASSQGGGWTEAFF.

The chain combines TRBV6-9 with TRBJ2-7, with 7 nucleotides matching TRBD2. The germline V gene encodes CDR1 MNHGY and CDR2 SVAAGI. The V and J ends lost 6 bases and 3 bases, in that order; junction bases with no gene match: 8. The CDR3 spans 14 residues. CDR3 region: CASRTGTGGYEQYF. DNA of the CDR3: TGTGCCAGCAGAACCGGGACGGGGGGCTACGAGCAGTACTTC.

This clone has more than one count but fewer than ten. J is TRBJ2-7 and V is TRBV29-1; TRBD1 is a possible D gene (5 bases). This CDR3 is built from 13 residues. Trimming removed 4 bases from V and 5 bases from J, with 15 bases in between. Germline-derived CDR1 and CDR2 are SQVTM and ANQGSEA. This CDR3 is CSVGIFGAHEQYF. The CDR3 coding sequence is TGCAGCGTTGGGATTTTTGGGGCGCACGAGCAGTACTTC.

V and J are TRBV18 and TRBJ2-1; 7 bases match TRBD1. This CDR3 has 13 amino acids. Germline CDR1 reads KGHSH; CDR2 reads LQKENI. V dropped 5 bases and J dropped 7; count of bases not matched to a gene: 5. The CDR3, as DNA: TGTGCCAGCTCAGGAACAGGGGTAAATGAGCAGTTCTTC. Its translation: CASSGTGVNEQFF.

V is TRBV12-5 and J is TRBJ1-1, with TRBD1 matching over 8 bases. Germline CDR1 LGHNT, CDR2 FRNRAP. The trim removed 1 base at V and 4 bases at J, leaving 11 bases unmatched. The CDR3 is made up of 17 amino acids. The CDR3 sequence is CASGLGRQGSGVTEAFF. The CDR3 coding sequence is TGTGCTAGTGGTTTGGGACGACAGGGGTCGGGGGTCACTGAAGCTTTCTTT.

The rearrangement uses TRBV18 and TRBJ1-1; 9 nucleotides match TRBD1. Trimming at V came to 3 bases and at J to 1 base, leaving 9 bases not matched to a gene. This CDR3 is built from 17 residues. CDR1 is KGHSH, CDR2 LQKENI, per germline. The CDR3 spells CASSPNRGLSRNTEAFF. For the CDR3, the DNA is TGTGCCAGCTCACCGAACAGGGGGCTTAGTCGGAACACTGAAGCTTTCTTT.

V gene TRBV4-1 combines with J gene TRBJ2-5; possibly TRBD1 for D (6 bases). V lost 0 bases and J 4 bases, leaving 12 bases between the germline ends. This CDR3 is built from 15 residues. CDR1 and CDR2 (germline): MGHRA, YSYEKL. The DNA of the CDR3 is TGCGCCAGCAGCCAAGACAGGGGCAGGGGAGAGACCCAGTACTTC. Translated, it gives CASSQDRGRGETQYF.

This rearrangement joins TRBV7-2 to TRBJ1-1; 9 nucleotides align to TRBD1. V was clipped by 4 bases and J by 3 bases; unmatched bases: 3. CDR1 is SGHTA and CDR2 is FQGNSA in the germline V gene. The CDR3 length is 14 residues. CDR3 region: CASSSQGADTEAFF. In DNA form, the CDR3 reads TGTGCCAGCAGCTCACAGGGGGCTGACACTGAAGCTTTCTTT.

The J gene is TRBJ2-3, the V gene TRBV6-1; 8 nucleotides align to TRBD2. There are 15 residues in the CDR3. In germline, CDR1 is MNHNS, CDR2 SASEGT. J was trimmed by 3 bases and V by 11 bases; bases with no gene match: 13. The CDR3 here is CAGGAGGPQTDTQYF. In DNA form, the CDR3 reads TGTGCCGGGGGGGCGGGGGGCCCTCAGACAGATACGCAGTATTTT.

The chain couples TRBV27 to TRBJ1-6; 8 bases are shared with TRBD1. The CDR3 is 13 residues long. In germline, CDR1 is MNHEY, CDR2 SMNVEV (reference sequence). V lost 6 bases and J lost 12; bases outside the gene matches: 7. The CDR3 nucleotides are TGTGCCAGCAGGGGGACAGGAGTAGGACCCCTCCACTTT. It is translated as CASRGTGVGPLHF.

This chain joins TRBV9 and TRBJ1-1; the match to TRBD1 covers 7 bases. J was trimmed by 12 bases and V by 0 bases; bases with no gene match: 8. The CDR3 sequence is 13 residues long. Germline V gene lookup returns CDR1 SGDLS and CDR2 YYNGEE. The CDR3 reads CASSVAGQGETFF. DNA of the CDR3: TGTGCCAGCAGCGTAGCTGGGCAGGGGGAGACTTTCTTT.

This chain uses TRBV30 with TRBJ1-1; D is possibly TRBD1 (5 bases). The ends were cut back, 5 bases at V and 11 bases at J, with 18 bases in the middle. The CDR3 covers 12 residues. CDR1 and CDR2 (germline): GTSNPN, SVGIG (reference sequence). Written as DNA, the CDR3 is TGTGCCTGGCTGATCCACGGTGGGGCCGCTTTCTTT. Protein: CAWLIHGGAAFF.

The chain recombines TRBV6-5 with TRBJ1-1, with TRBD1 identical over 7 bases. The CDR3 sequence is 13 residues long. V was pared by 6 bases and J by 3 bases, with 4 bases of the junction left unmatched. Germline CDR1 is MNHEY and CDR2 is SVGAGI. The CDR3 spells CASRQGPHTEAFF. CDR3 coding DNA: TGTGCCAGCAGACAGGGGCCGCACACTGAAGCTTTCTTT.

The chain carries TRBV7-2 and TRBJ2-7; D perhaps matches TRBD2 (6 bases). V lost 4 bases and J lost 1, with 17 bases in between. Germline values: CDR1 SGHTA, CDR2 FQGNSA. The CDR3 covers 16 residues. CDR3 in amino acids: CASSSWSLGTSYEQYF. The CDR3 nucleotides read TGTGCCAGCAGCTCGTGGAGTCTGGGGACTTCCTACGAGCAGTACTTC.

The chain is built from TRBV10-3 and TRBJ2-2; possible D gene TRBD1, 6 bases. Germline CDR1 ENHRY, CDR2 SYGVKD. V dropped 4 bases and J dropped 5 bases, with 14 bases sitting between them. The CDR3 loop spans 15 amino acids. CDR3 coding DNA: TGTGCCATCAGTGGGACAGTGGGGGAGACCGGGGAGCTGTTTTTT. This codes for CAISGTVGETGELFF.

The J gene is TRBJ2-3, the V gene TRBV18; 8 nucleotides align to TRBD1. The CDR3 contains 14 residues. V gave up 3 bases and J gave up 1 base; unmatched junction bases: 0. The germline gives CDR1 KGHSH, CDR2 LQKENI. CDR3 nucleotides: TGTGCCAGCTCACCGACAGGGGGCACAGATACGCAGTATTTT. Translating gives CASSPTGGTDTQYF.

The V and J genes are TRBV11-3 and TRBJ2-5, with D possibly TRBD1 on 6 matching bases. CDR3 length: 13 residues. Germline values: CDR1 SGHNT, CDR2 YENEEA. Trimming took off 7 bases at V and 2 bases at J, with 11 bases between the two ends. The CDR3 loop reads CASTWGTQETQYF. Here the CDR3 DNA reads TGTGCCAGCACTTGGGGGACACAAGAGACCCAGTACTTC.

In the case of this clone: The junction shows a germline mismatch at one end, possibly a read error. Here the CDR3 DNA reads TGTGCCGGCAGCTTGGGCCCCCCTTTTAGGGGCGCTGAAGCTTTCTTT. Its translation is CAGSLGPPFRGAEAFF. The chain links TRBV5-6 to TRBJ1-1, with a tentative D call TRBD1 (5 bases). Looked up from germline, CDR1 is SGHDT and CDR2 is YYEEEE. This CDR3 has 16 amino acids.

The CDR3 bases are TGTGCCAGCAGCTCTCCATTTGGCCACCGTCCCCAGCATTTT. Its protein is CASSSPFGHRPQHF. The chain couples TRBV7-2 to TRBJ1-5; D is undetermined. V was shortened by 4 bases and J by 10 bases, with 17 bases between the two germline ends. The CDR3 sequence is 14 residues long. Per the germline V gene, CDR1 is SGHTA and CDR2 is FQGNSA. Combining the CDR3 with reference TRBV7-2 and TRBJ1-5 gives the whole variable domain GAGVSQSPSNKVTEKGKDVELRCDPISGHTALYWYRQSLGQGLEFLIYFQGNSAPDKSGLPSDRFSAERTGGSVSTLTIQRTQQEDSAVYLCASSSPFGHRPQHFGDGTRLSIL.

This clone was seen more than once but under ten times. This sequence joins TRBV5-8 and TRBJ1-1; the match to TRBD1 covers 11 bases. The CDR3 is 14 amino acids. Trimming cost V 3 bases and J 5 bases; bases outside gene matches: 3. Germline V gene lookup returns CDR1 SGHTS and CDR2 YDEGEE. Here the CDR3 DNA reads TGTGCCAGCAGCTGGGGACAGGGGGAAACTGAAGCTTTCTTT. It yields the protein CASSWGQGETEAFF.

DNA for the CDR3: TGCGCCAGCAGCTTTGGGCAGGGGGGAGATGAGCAGTTCTTC. It translates to CASSFGQGGDEQFF. This chain connects TRBV5-1 to TRBJ2-1, with TRBD1 as a possible D gene (7 bases). The CDR3 contains 14 residues. Trimming took off 2 bases at V and 8 bases at J, with 14 bases between the two ends. Germline CDR1 is SGHRS and CDR2 is YFSETQ.

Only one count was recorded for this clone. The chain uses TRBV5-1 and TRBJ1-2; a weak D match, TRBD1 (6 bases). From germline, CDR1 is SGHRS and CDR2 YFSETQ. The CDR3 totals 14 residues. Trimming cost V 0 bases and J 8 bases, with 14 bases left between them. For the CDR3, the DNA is TGCGCCAGCAGCTTGGGACCCGACAGGTCGGGCTACACCTTC. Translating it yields CASSLGPDRSGYTF.

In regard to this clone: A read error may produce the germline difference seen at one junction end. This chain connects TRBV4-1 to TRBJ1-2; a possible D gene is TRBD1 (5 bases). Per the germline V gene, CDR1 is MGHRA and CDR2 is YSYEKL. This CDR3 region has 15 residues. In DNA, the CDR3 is TGTGCCAGCAGCCCCCAAGCAGCAGGGAACTATGGCTACACCTTC. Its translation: CASSPQAAGNYGYTF.